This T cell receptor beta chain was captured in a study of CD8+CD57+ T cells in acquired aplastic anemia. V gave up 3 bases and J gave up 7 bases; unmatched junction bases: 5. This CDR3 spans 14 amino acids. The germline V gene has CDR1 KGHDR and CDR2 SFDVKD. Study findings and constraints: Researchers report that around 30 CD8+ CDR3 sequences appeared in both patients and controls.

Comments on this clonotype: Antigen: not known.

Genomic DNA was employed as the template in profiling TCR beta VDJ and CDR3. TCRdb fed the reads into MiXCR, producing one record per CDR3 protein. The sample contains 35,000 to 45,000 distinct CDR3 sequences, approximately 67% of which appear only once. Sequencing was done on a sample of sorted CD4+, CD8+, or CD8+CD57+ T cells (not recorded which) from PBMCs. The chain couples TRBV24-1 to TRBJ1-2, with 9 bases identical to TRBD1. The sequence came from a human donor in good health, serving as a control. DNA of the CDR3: TGTGCCACCAGTGATACGGGACAGGGAAGTGGCTACACCTTC. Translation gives CATSDTGQGSGYTF.